Listed here are 9 T cell receptor beta chains from one sample, sequenced in a study of T cells in Graves' hyperthyroidism and ophthalmopathy. Amplification of TCR beta CDR3 regions was performed using RNA transcripts as template. The HTBI primer set was used in a first-round RT-PCR of the TCR CDR3. TCRdb independently ran MiXCR on the multiplex PCR reads; one entry per CDR3 protein. Of 800,000 or so distinct CDR3 sequences detected, approximately 40% appear once; the ten largest clones hold 7.5% to 9.5%. Sequencing was carried out using blood. These receptors were collected from a man aged 18 to 29 with Graves' hyperthyroidism.

CDR3 in DNA: TGTGCCAGCAGCTTGGGCGGACAGGGCCAGTCCCAAGAGACCCAGTACTTC. This translates into CASSLGGQGQSQETQYF. The genes are TRBV5-8 and TRBJ2-5; 8 nucleotides match TRBD1. The CDR3 has 17 residues. Germline V gives CDR1 SGHTS, CDR2 YDEGEE. Trimming at V came to 0 bases and at J to 1 base, leaving 8 bases not matched to a gene.

This clonotype was counted a few times. The gene calls are TRBV2 and TRBJ2-7; 7 bases align to TRBD2. The CDR3 runs 15 residues. Germline CDR1 SNHLY, CDR2 FYNNEI. V lost 7 bases to trimming and J lost 2 bases; unmatched junction nucleotides: 11. CDR3 loop: CASNRVAGLPYEQYF. CDR3 in DNA: TGTGCCAGCAATAGGGTAGCGGGTCTCCCCTACGAGCAGTACTTC.

Concerning this clonotype itself: One junction end does not reproduce the germline sequence, and a read error may be involved. The rearrangement uses TRBV20-1 and TRBJ2-5; possibly TRBD1 for D (6 bases). The length of the CDR3 is 16 residues. Germline V gene lookup returns CDR1 DFQATT and CDR2 SNEGSKA (reference sequence). Here the CDR3 reads CSARDSARTAQGTQYF. The CDR3 DNA reads as TGCAGTGCTAGAGATTCGGCCCGGACAGCACAAGGGACCCAGTACTTC.

This clonotype appeared a few times. DNA for the CDR3: TGTGCCAGCAGCAAGACTAGCGGGAACACCGGGGAGCTGTTTTTT. Translation: CASSKTSGNTGELFF. The V gene is TRBV5-5, the J gene TRBJ2-2, with 9 nucleotides matching TRBD2. Germline V lookup: CDR1 SGHKS, CDR2 YYEKEE (reference sequence). The V gene end was trimmed by 4 bases and the J gene end by 1 base; junction bases not matched to a gene: 2. There are 15 residues in the CDR3.

V usage is TRBV4-1 and J usage is TRBJ2-2, with D possibly TRBD2 on 5 matching bases. The germline V and J ends were trimmed by 6 bases and 7 bases, with 15 bases remaining between them. Germline CDR1 MGHRA, CDR2 YSYEKL. The CDR3 runs 14 residues. The CDR3 sequence: CASRPAEANGELFF. CDR3 DNA: TGCGCCAGCAGACCAGCGGAAGCAAACGGGGAGCTGTTTTTT.

CDR3 coding DNA: TGCAGCCAAGTGGACGACGAGCAGTACTTC. Translating gives CSQVDDEQYF. The chain combines TRBV29-1 with TRBJ2-7; no firm D call. Trimming removed 8 bases from V and 5 bases from J, with 10 bases in between. This CDR3 region has 10 residues. Germline lookup yields CDR1 SQVTM and CDR2 ANQGSEA.

The chain combines TRBV5-1 with TRBJ1-4; TRBD1 matches 8 bases. CDR1 and CDR2 (germline): SGHRS, YFSETQ. The CDR3 contains 16 residues. With 3 bases clipped from V and 7 bases from J, the junction kept 11 bases outside the gene matches. CDR3 loop: CASSWGTGGQGEKLFF. The CDR3 nucleotides are TGCGCCAGCAGCTGGGGGACAGGCGGGCAGGGTGAAAAACTGTTTTTT.

As to this clonotype: With a much larger clone just one base away, this may be a read error. The V call is TRBV10-3, the J call TRBJ1-3, with a possible D match to TRBD1 (5 bases). CDR1 is ENHRY and CDR2 is SYGVKD in the germline V gene. The V end was cut by 6 bases, the J end by 3 bases, with 9 bases between. This CDR3 is built from 13 residues. CDR3 residues: CAIRGGIGNTIYF. Here the CDR3 DNA reads TGTGCCATCAGGGGGGGGATTGGAAACACCATATATTTT.

This clonotype came up many times. The chain has TRBV2 and TRBJ1-5, with 7 bases aligning to TRBD1. Germline trimming cut 4 bases from V and 7 bases from J; bases unmatched to any gene: 7. Germline CDR1 is SNHLY and CDR2 is FYNNEI. CDR3 size: 14 residues. The CDR3: CASSVQGGGQPQHF. In DNA form, the CDR3 reads TGTGCCAGCAGTGTTCAGGGGGGGGGACAGCCCCAGCATTTT.